Each of the 22 T cell receptor beta chains below was sequenced from the same sample in a study of cytomegalovirus exposure and HLA in healthy donors. The primer mix had 60 Vbeta and 13 Jbeta primers. Profiled with immunoSEQ multiplex PCR; TCRdb holds only in-frame clones, not every one. The data contain 150,000 to 200,000 clones, about two thirds of them seen just once; the ten biggest clones take up 2% to 2.5%. The sequenced sample was PBMCs. The receptors originated from a human donor in good health.

The chain employs TRBV7-8 and TRBJ1-2, with a weak D call TRBD1 (6 bases). There are 14 residues in the CDR3. V shed 5 bases and J shed 6 bases, with 16 bases lying between them. CDR1 is SGHVS and CDR2 is FQNEAQ in the germline V gene. The CDR3 DNA is TGTGCCAGCAGCCCATCTTCGGGGGGCGATGGCTACACCTTC. Its translation is CASSPSSGGDGYTF.

The V gene is TRBV21-1, the J gene TRBJ2-7; the D segment call TRBD2 is taken from the table without a DNA check. TRBV21-1 is classified as a pseudogene. This CDR3 comprises 16 residues. The CDR3 loop is CASSARLADSSYEQYF. The CDR3 DNA reads as TGTGCCAGCAGCGCACGACTAGCGGATAGCTCCTACGAGCAGTACTTC.

V gene TRBV4-1 combines with J gene TRBJ1-2; D gene uncertain. Trimming left V 3 bases short and J 2 bases short, with 7 bases between. Germline CDR1 and CDR2: MGHRA and YSYEKL. The CDR3 extends over 13 amino acids. CDR3 loop: CASSQEENYGYTF. CDR3 sequence (DNA): TGCGCCAGCAGCCAGGAGGAAAACTATGGCTACACCTTC.

The chain joins TRBV6-1 to TRBJ2-1; 12 nucleotides align to TRBD2. The CDR3 covers 15 residues. Germline loops: CDR1 MNHNS, CDR2 SASEGT. The junction had 9 bases not matched to a gene; V was cut back by 6 bases and J by 9 bases. As DNA, the CDR3 is TGTGCCAGCAGACTAGCGGGGGGTCCCCTGGGTGAGCAGTTCTTC. It encodes CASRLAGGPLGEQFF.

This clone turned up a few times. The rearrangement joins TRBV14 to TRBJ2-7; 10 bases map to TRBD1. V dropped 3 bases and J dropped 4; count of bases not matched to a gene: 3. The CDR3 extends over 14 amino acids. Germline loops: CDR1 SGHDN, CDR2 FVKESK. Here the CDR3 reads CASSQWTGGYEQYF. The CDR3 nucleotides read TGTGCCAGCAGCCAGTGGACAGGGGGTTACGAGCAGTACTTC.

Notes on this clone: One end of the junction varies from germline; a read error may be responsible. CDR3 sequence reads: CASSPGQGARGYAF. CDR3 DNA: TGTGCCAGCAGCCCCGGACAGGGGGCACGAGGCTACGCCTTC. The genes are TRBV5-6 and TRBJ1-2, with 11 bases that match TRBD1. This CDR3 contains 14 residues. Per germline, CDR1 SGHDT and CDR2 YYEEEE.

In its sample, this clone was seen once. The J gene is TRBJ2-3, the V gene TRBV6-5, with a tentative D call TRBD2 (6 bases). With 4 bases removed from V and 2 bases from J, the gap between germline ends came to 13 bases. This CDR3 spans 15 amino acids. CDR1 and CDR2 (germline): MNHEY, SVGAGI. CDR3 sequence (DNA): TGTGCCAGCAGTTCTTTAGCGGTCCACACAGATACGCAGTATTTT. It codes for CASSSLAVHTDTQYF.

The genes are TRBV18 and TRBJ1-5, with 7 nucleotides matching TRBD1. Germline lookup yields CDR1 KGHSH and CDR2 LQKENI. The CDR3 spans 13 residues. V lost 6 bases and J lost 11; bases outside the gene matches: 10. Here the CDR3 reads CASSGTDNSAQHF. The CDR3 DNA reads TGTGCCAGCTCGGGGACAGACAACAGCGCCCAGCATTTT.

The chain couples TRBV30 to TRBJ2-2; D may be TRBD1 (6 bases). V was cut by 3 bases and J by 6 bases, with 11 bases left in between. Germline CDR1 and CDR2: GTSNPN and SVGIG (reference sequence). The CDR3 covers 13 residues. The CDR3 is CAWSTGMSGELFF. Written as DNA, the CDR3 is TGTGCCTGGAGCACAGGGATGTCCGGGGAGCTGTTTTTT.

The rearrangement uses TRBV7-6 and TRBJ2-1; 14 nucleotides match TRBD2. The CDR3 sequence is 20 residues long. Trimming cost V 4 bases and J 0 bases; bases outside gene matches: 11. The V gene's germline CDR1 is SGHVS and CDR2 FNYEAQ. The CDR3 loop is CASSSRLTSGGGSSYNEQFF. As DNA, the CDR3 is TGTGCCAGCAGCTCCCGCCTGACTAGCGGGGGGGGTAGCTCCTACAATGAGCAGTTCTTC.

This clone was seen a single time. V gene TRBV19 combines with J gene TRBJ2-2, with D perhaps TRBD1 (6 bases). V was clipped by 4 bases and J by 2 bases, with 14 bases between them. Germline V gives CDR1 LNHDA, CDR2 SQIVND (reference sequence). The CDR3 extends over 16 amino acids. The CDR3 region is CASSSVGAGNTGELFF. The CDR3 bases are TGTGCCAGTAGTAGTGTGGGGGCAGGTAACACCGGGGAGCTGTTTTTT. The whole variable domain, filled in from reference TRBV19 and TRBJ2-2, reads DGGITQSPKYLFRKEGQNVTLSCEQNLNHDAMYWYRQDPGQGLRLIYYSQIVNDFQKGDIAEGYSVSREKKESFPLTVTSAQKNPTAFYLCASSSVGAGNTGELFFGEGSRLTVL.

The V gene is TRBV27, the J gene TRBJ1-2; D call uncertain. The V end lost 5 bases, the J end lost 6 bases, and 13 bases lay between the germline ends. The germline V gene encodes CDR1 MNHEY and CDR2 SMNVEV (reference sequence). The CDR3 has 13 residues. The CDR3, as DNA: TGTGCCAGCAGTCCGAAGACCCGGGATGGCTACACCTTC. It specifies CASSPKTRDGYTF.

CDR3 loop: CASNSGGRGQYF. CDR3 DNA sequence: TGTGCCAGCAACTCCGGCGGGAGGGGGCAGTATTTT. This chain joins TRBV7-3 and TRBJ2-3, with 9 bases aligning to TRBD2. The V gene end was trimmed by 7 bases and the J gene end by 11 bases; junction bases not matched to a gene: 7. CDR3 length: 12 residues. Germline V gives CDR1 SGHTA, CDR2 FQGTGA.

The chain combines TRBV19 with TRBJ1-1; 8 bases map to TRBD1. The CDR3 runs 14 residues. The J segment lost 4 bases and the V segment lost 6 bases, leaving 7 bases of the junction unmatched. Germline V gene data show CDR1 as LNHDA and CDR2 as SQIVND (reference sequence). For the CDR3, the DNA is TGTGCCAGTAGGCCCGGACAGGGTGGCACTGAAGCTTTCTTT. The encoded protein is CASRPGQGGTEAFF. Drawing the rest from reference TRBV19 and TRBJ1-1, the complete variable domain is DGGITQSPKYLFRKEGQNVTLSCEQNLNHDAMYWYRQDPGQGLRLIYYSQIVNDFQKGDIAEGYSVSREKKESFPLTVTSAQKNPTAFYLCASRPGQGGTEAFFGQGTRLTVV.

The chain links TRBV30 to TRBJ2-5, with D possibly matching TRBD2 (6 bases). The DNA matches TRBJ2-7 better at its end, which makes the J call doubtful. This CDR3 spans 17 amino acids. Germline V gene lookup returns CDR1 GTSNPN and CDR2 SVGIG (reference sequence). The CDR3 nucleotides are TGTGCCTGGAGTGTAGGCTGGGGGGTCTCCAACAACTACGAGCAGTACTTC. Its translation: CAWSVGWGVSNNYEQYF.

This clone was counted between two and nine times. The chain joins TRBV5-1 to TRBJ2-3, with 9 positions matching TRBD2. There are 13 residues in the CDR3. V lost 1 base, J lost 6 bases, and 0 bases stayed unmatched. CDR1 and CDR2 from the germline V gene are SGHRS and YFSETQ. CDR3 in amino acids: CASSLTSGDTQYF. The CDR3 DNA reads as TGCGCCAGCAGCTTGACTAGCGGGGATACGCAGTATTTT. The full variable domain, with the rest looked up from reference TRBV5-1 and TRBJ2-3, is KAGVTQTPRYLIKTRGQQVTLSCSPISGHRSVSWYQQTPGQGLQFLFEYFSETQRNKGNFPGRFSGRQFSNSRSEMNVSTLELGDSALYLCASSLTSGDTQYFGPGTRLTVL.

This clone came up once. One junction end does not reproduce the germline sequence, and a read error may be involved. This chain joins TRBV7-7 and TRBJ2-7; D is perhaps TRBD2 (5 bases). The CDR3 consists of 15 residues. Germline V gene data show CDR1 as SSHAT and CDR2 as FNYEAQ (reference sequence). The chain's CDR3 is CASSSYAGGPSEQYF. In nucleotides, the CDR3 is TGTGCTAGCAGCTCATATGCCGGCGGGCCTTCCGAGCAGTACTTC. Supplemented by reference TRBV7-7 and TRBJ2-7, the full variable domain reads GAGVSQSPRYKVTKRGQDVTLRCDPISSHATLYWYQQALGQGPEFLTYFNYEAQPDKSGLPSDRFSAERPEGSISTLTIQRTEQRDSAMYRCASSSYAGGPSEQYFGPGTRLTVT.

There are a few counts of this clone. The gene calls are TRBV18 and TRBJ1-6; 10 bases are a match to TRBD1. This CDR3 comprises 15 residues. The V and J ends lost 3 bases and 5 bases, in that order; junction bases with no gene match: 1. The V gene's germline CDR1 is KGHSH and CDR2 LQKENI. In nucleotides, the CDR3 is TGTGCCAGCTCACCCGGGACAGGGGATAATTCACCCCTCCACTTT. Translation gives CASSPGTGDNSPLHF.

The gene calls are TRBV7-8 and TRBJ1-3; perhaps TRBD1 as D (5 bases). The germline CDR1 and CDR2 sequences are SGHVS and FQNEAQ. Trimming removed 4 bases at V and 0 bases at J, with 10 bases between. This CDR3 is 15 amino acids long. CDR3 protein: CASSSDRTSGNTIYF. CDR3 nucleotides: TGTGCCAGCAGCTCCGACAGAACCTCTGGAAACACCATATATTTT.

The chain links TRBV19 to TRBJ2-5; D is perhaps TRBD1 (5 bases). V lost 5 bases, J lost 1 base, and 11 bases lay in between. Germline-derived CDR1 and CDR2 are LNHDA and SQIVND (reference sequence). This CDR3 comprises 14 residues. In DNA form, the CDR3 reads TGTGCCAGTAGTCCCCGACAGACCCAAGAGACCCAGTACTTC. Translating it yields CASSPRQTQETQYF.

The CDR3 is CASSAYRVGTEAFF. The CDR3 DNA reads as TGTGCCAGCAGTGCCTACAGGGTGGGCACTGAAGCTTTCTTT. The chain has TRBV27 and TRBJ1-1; tentatively, D is TRBD1 (6 bases). The V end was cut by 5 bases, the J end by 4 bases, with 14 bases between. This CDR3 is 14 amino acids long. CDR1 is MNHEY, CDR2 SMNVEV, per germline (reference sequence).

This rearrangement joins TRBV6-1 to TRBJ1-4; D is ambiguous. The CDR3 has 15 amino acids. The V end was cut by 2 bases, the J end by 3 bases, with 10 bases between. Germline assignment: CDR1 MNHNS and CDR2 SASEGT. The CDR3 spells CASSEYGGSNEKLFF. In DNA form, the CDR3 reads TGTGCCAGCAGTGAATACGGAGGTTCTAATGAAAAACTGTTTTTT.